The sequence of this T cell receptor beta chain was determined in a study of blood T cell repertoires in COVID-19. Assay: immunoSEQ multiplex PCR; the TCRdb copy retains only in-frame clones and omits some. The sample records about 70,000 clones, 80% being singletons. The V gene end was trimmed by 0 bases and the J gene end by 4 bases; junction bases not matched to a gene: 5. The CDR3 totals 16 residues. CDR1 is SGHTA and CDR2 is FQGTGA in the germline V gene. The gene calls are TRBV7-3 and TRBJ2-2, with TRBD1 identical over 7 bases. The TCR comes from a man aged 65 to 85 who had recovered from COVID-19. The sequencing sample was made of peripheral blood. The CDR3 loop reads CASSLTGDRRTGELFF. The CDR3 DNA reads as TGTGCCAGCAGCTTAACAGGGGACAGACGCACCGGGGAGCTGTTTTTT.